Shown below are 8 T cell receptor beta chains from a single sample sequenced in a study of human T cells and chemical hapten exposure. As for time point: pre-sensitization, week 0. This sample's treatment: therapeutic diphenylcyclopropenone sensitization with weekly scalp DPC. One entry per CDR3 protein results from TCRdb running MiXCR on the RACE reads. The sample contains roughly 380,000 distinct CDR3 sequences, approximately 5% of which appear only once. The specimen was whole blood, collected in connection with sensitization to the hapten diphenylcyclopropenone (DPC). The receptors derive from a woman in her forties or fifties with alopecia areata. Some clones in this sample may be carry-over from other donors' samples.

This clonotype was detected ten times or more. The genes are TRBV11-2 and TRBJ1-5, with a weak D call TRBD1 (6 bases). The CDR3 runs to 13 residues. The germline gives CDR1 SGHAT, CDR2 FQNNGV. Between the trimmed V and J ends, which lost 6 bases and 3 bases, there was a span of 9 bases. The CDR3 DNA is TGTGCCAGCAGGGACAGAGTCAATCAGCCCCAGCATTTT. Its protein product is CASRDRVNQPQHF.

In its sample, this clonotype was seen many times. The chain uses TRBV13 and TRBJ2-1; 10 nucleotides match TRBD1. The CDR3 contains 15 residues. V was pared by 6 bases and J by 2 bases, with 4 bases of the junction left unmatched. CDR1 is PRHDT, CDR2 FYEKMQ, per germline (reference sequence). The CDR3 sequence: CASSLGTGAYNEQFF. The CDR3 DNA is TGTGCCAGCAGTCTGGGGACAGGGGCCTACAATGAGCAGTTCTTC.

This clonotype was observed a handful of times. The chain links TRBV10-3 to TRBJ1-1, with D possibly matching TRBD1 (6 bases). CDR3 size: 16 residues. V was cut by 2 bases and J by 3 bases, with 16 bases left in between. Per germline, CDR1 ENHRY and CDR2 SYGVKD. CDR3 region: CAISENTQGRDTEAFF. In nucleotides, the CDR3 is TGTGCCATCAGTGAGAATACACAGGGCCGGGACACTGAAGCTTTCTTT.

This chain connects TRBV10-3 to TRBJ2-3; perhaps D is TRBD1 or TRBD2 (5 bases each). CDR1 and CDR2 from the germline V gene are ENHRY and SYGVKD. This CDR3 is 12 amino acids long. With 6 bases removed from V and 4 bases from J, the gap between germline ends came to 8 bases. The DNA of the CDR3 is TGTGCCATCAGGGGGGACGCAGATACGCAGTATTTT. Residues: CAIRGDADTQYF.

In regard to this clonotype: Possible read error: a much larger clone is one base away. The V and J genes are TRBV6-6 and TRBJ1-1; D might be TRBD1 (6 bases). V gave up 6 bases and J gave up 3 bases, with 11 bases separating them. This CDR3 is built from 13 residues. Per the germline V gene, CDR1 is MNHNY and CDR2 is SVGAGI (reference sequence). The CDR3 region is CASSRTVYTEAFF. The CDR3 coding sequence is TGTGCCAGCAGCCGGACAGTGTACACTGAAGCTTTCTTT.

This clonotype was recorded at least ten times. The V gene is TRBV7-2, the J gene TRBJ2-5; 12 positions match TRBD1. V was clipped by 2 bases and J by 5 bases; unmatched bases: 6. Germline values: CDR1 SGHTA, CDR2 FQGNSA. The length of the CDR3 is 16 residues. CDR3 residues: CASSLLGTGGEETQYF. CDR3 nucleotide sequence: TGTGCCAGCAGCTTACTTGGGACAGGGGGCGAGGAGACCCAGTACTTC.

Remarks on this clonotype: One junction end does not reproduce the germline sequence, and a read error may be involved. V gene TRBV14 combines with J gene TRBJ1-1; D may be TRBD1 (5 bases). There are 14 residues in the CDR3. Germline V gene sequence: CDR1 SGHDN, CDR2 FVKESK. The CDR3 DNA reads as TGTGCCAGCAGCCGAAAGCCAGGGAACACTGGAGCTTTCTTT. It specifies CASSRKPGNTGAFF.

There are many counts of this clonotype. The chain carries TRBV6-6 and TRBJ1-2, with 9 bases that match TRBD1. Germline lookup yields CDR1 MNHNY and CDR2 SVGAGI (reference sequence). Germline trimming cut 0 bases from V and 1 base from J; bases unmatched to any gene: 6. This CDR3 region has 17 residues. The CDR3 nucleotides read TGTGCCAGCAGTTACTCTGCTCGGGACAGGGTTAACTATGGCTACACCTTC. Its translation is CASSYSARDRVNYGYTF.